This T cell receptor beta chain was retrieved from a study of shared clonotypes between healthy human individuals. In this sample, this clone turned up many times. The CDR3 totals 15 residues. Trimming removed 0 bases from V and 9 bases from J; junction bases left unmatched: 2. Germline-derived CDR1 and CDR2 are SGHDT and YYEEEE. Execution of the assay was at deep level. Sequencing used immunoSEQ multiplex PCR; TCRdb keeps in-frame clones, though not all of them. The sample consists of about 1,900,000 clones, around 96% of them appearing once. CD45RO-negative, CCR7-selected cells formed the naive CD8 fraction, which excluded terminally differentiated effector memory CD45RA+ cells.

The rearrangement links TRBV5-6 to TRBJ2-1; 14 bases are a match to TRBD2. The TCR comes from a man aged 18 to 30 in good health. The sample taken for sequencing was naive CD8+ T cells sorted from blood. The CDR3 bases are TGTGCCAGCAGCTTGGGACTAGCGGGAGGGGGTGAGCAGTTCTTC. It yields the protein CASSLGLAGGGEQFF.